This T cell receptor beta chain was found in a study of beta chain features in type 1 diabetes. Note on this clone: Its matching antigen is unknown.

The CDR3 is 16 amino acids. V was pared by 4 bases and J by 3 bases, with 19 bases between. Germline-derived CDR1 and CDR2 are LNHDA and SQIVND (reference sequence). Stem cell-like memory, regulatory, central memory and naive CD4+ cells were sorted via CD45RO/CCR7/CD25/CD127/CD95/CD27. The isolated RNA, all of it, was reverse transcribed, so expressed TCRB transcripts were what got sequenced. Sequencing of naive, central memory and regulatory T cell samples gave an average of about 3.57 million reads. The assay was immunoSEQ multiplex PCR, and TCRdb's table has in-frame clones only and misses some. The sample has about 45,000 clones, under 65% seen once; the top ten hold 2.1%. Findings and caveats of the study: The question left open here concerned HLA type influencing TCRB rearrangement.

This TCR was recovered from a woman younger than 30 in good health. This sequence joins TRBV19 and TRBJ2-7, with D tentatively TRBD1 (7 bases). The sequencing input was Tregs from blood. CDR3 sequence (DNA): TGTGCCAGTAGTACCGGACAGGCGGGACGTTTCTACGAGCAGTACTTC. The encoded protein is CASSTGQAGRFYEQYF.